A single sample gave rise to the 32 T cell receptor beta chains below, sequenced in a study of blood T cell repertoires in COVID-19 (dated by TCRdb to the early 2020s). The receptor library was made with the immunoSEQ multiplex PCR assay. This is the immuneACCESS table as TCRdb keeps it, with only in-frame sequences that have V and J called. A part of the clones is gone; compared with another copy, unresolved V genes explain less than half, and the rest is unexplained. Counted in this sample were over 150,000 clones; roughly nine tenths of them appeared once. Less than 25% of the sample rests with the top ten. Sequencing was performed on peripheral blood. Every receptor here comes from a man aged 65 to 79 with active or convalescent COVID-19.

V and J are TRBV3-1 (or the pseudogene TRBV3-2) and TRBJ1-2, with D possibly being TRBD1 (5 bases). The germline gives CDR1 LGHDT, CDR2 YNNKEL (reference sequence). V was cut by 3 bases and J by 4 bases, with 15 bases left in between. The CDR3 runs to 15 residues. Written as DNA, the CDR3 is TGTGCCAGCAGCCAGGGGCGGGGACGCTTCTATGGCTACACCTTC. Protein product: CASSQGRGRFYGYTF.

This clone appeared a single time. The chain uses TRBV6-2 or TRBV6-3 and TRBJ1-5, with D unresolved. The germline V gene has CDR1 MNHEY and CDR2 SVGEGT. The V end lost 2 bases, the J end lost 2 bases, and 4 bases lay between the germline ends. The CDR3 loop spans 13 amino acids. In DNA, the CDR3 is TGTGCCAGCAGTTACGGAGGCAATCAGCCCCAGCATTTT. Protein sequence: CASSYGGNQPQHF.

This clone was seen a handful of times. The gene calls are TRBV20-1 and TRBJ2-7; D gene uncertain. CDR1 DFQATT and CDR2 SNEGSKA come from the germline V gene (reference sequence). The CDR3 sequence is 15 residues long. V lost 3 bases and J 0 bases, leaving 15 bases between the germline ends. The CDR3 DNA reads as TGCAGTGCTAGTGCGACCTTGGCGGACTCCTACGAGCAGTACTTC. This codes for CSASATLADSYEQYF.

This chain uses TRBV3-1 (or the pseudogene TRBV3-2) with TRBJ2-7, with D maybe TRBD2 (5 bases). Trimming took 4 bases from V and 3 from J, leaving 16 bases between them. This CDR3 region has 15 residues. Germline V gene data show CDR1 as LGHDT and CDR2 as YNNKEL (reference sequence). In DNA, the CDR3 is TGTGCCAGCAGCCCCGCCGGTGGACTTCTCTACGAGCAGTACTTC. Its translation is CASSPAGGLLYEQYF.

V gene TRBV15 combines with J gene TRBJ2-1; tentatively, D is TRBD2 (6 bases). Germline CDR1 and CDR2: LNHNV and YYDKDF (reference sequence). The CDR3 extends over 17 amino acids. V lost 3 bases, J lost 0 bases, and 15 bases lay in between. CDR3 region: CATSRGLLGGSYNEQFF. In nucleotides, the CDR3 is TGTGCCACCAGCAGGGGCCTACTCGGGGGCTCCTACAATGAGCAGTTCTTC.

The chain has TRBV25-1 and TRBJ1-6; weak D call: TRBD1 (5 bases). The CDR3 runs 14 residues. V lost 3 bases to trimming and J lost 10 bases, with 13 bases between them. CDR1 MGHDK and CDR2 SYGVNS come from the germline V gene. The CDR3 DNA is TGTGCCAGCAGTGACCAGGGTAATGGGTCACCCCTCCACTTT. This gives the protein CASSDQGNGSPLHF.

In its sample, this clone was seen once. The chain employs TRBV14 and TRBJ2-7; D perhaps matches TRBD2 (6 bases). V lost 4 bases and J 0 bases, leaving 7 bases between the germline ends. Germline CDR1 and CDR2: SGHDN and FVKESK. This CDR3 is 13 amino acids long. The CDR3 nucleotides are TGTGCCAGCAGCCTAGCGGCCTCCTACGAGCAGTACTTC. It specifies CASSLAASYEQYF.

This chain uses TRBV28 with TRBJ1-4; 8 nucleotides agree with TRBD1. CDR3 length: 15 amino acids. Germline values: CDR1 MDHEN, CDR2 SYDVKM. Losses at the gene ends were 5 bases for V and 8 bases for J; bases not matched to a gene: 10. The DNA for the CDR3 is TGTGCCAGCAGTCCCCCAGGGGGCCGTTTCGAAAAACTGTTTTTT. Amino acid sequence: CASSPPGGRFEKLFF.

The rearrangement uses TRBV18 and TRBJ2-5, with D possibly TRBD1 on 6 matching bases. Germline CDR1 reads KGHSH; CDR2 reads LQKENI. The ends were cut back, 0 bases at V and 6 bases at J, with 20 bases in the middle. The CDR3 loop spans 17 amino acids. The CDR3 nucleotides are TGTGCCAGCTCACCACCGACCCCGGACAGCATTGGGCAGACCCAGTACTTC. This sequence encodes CASSPPTPDSIGQTQYF.

The chain carries TRBV21-1 and TRBJ1-4; TRBD1 was called by the table and not checked on the DNA. TRBV21-1 is a listed pseudogene. The CDR3 totals 13 residues. In nucleotides, the CDR3 is TGTGCCAGCAGGACACTGCCCTCCGAAAAACTGTTTTTT. Residues: CASRTLPSEKLFF.

The V and J genes are TRBV14 and TRBJ2-1, with 7 bases fitting TRBD2. V dropped 3 bases and J dropped 9; count of bases not matched to a gene: 14. This CDR3 spans 16 amino acids. Germline-derived CDR1 and CDR2 are SGHDN and FVKESK. In DNA form, the CDR3 reads TGTGCCAGCAGCCAGGCTCCGGGACTACGGAAAAGTGAGCAGTTCTTC. Amino acid sequence: CASSQAPGLRKSEQFF. The variable domain in full, with the rest retrieved from reference TRBV14 and TRBJ2-1, is EAGVTQFPSHSVIEKGQTVTLRCDPISGHDNLYWYRRVMGKEIKFLLHFVKESKQDESGMPNNRFLAERTGGTYSTLKVQPAELEDSGVYFCASSQAPGLRKSEQFFGPGTRLTVL.

The J gene is TRBJ2-5, the V gene TRBV30; 12 nucleotides match TRBD1. The germline CDR1 and CDR2 sequences are GTSNPN and SVGIG (reference sequence). J was trimmed by 4 bases and V by 3 bases; bases with no gene match: 12. The CDR3 has 17 residues. CDR3 DNA: TGTGCCTGGAGACGCCTACTGGGACAGGGGGCTCGAGAGACCCAGTACTTC. Translating it yields CAWRRLLGQGARETQYF.

The genes are TRBV7-9 and TRBJ2-2, with D maybe TRBD2 (6 bases). V dropped 5 bases and J dropped 2 bases, with 15 bases sitting between them. This CDR3 is 16 amino acids long. The germline V gene encodes CDR1 SEHNR and CDR2 FQNEAQ (reference sequence). CDR3 DNA: TGTGCCAGCAGCGAAAGACCCGGGAGAAACACCGGGGAGCTGTTTTTT. It yields the protein CASSERPGRNTGELFF.

The chain combines TRBV11-2 with TRBJ1-1; no firm D call. Germline CDR1 and CDR2: SGHAT and FQNNGV. With 1 base removed from V and 4 bases from J, the gap between germline ends came to 7 bases. This CDR3 comprises 13 residues. The CDR3 coding sequence is TGTGCCAGCAGCTTAGTCCCGGGCACTGAAGCTTTCTTT. Residues: CASSLVPGTEAFF.

The V and J genes are TRBV20-1 and TRBJ2-7; no clear D gene. The CDR3 has 11 residues. Trimming shortened V by 6 bases and J by 3 bases, and 9 bases separated the two germline ends. In germline, CDR1 is DFQATT, CDR2 SNEGSKA (reference sequence). CDR3 region: CSASPLYEQYF. The CDR3 nucleotides are TGCAGTGCGTCCCCTCTCTACGAGCAGTACTTC.

The chain combines TRBV13 with TRBJ2-2; 11 positions agree with TRBD2. The CDR3 loop spans 17 amino acids. Germline lookup yields CDR1 PRHDT and CDR2 FYEKMQ (reference sequence). Trimming at V came to 5 bases and at J to 3 bases, leaving 8 bases not matched to a gene. The CDR3 loop is CASSRPRTSGHTGELFF. For the CDR3, the DNA is TGTGCCAGCAGCAGACCCCGGACTAGCGGGCACACCGGGGAGCTGTTTTTT.

To note about this clone: Distinct nucleotide sequences in the sample also encode this CDR3. The chain has TRBV10-3 and TRBJ1-1, with D possibly being TRBD1 (5 bases). Germline V gene lookup returns CDR1 ENHRY and CDR2 SYGVKD. This CDR3 contains 13 residues. Deletions cut 3 bases from V and 1 base from J, with 6 bases between. The CDR3 sequence is CAISDRGNTEAFF. In DNA, the CDR3 is TGTGCCATCAGTGATAGGGGGAACACTGAAGCTTTCTTT.

On this clone itself: An end of the junction does not agree with germline; a read error may underlie this. The rearrangement uses TRBV27 and TRBJ2-7, with D hard to call. Germline V CDR1 and CDR2: MNHEY, SMNVEV (reference sequence). The CDR3 spans 13 residues. The CDR3 bases are TGTGCCAGCAGTCTCCGTACCCCCCTTAGAATTTCCTTC. Its translation: CASSLRTPLRISF.

The J gene is TRBJ2-7, the V gene TRBV27, with D unclear. Germline V gene data show CDR1 as MNHEY and CDR2 as SMNVEV (reference sequence). The CDR3 loop spans 12 amino acids. V lost 8 bases and J 1 base, leaving 9 bases between the germline ends. The CDR3 region has the DNA TGTGCCAGCGCAAGCTGGTCCTACGAGCAGTACTTC. The encoded protein is CASASWSYEQYF.

V usage is TRBV6-5 and J usage is TRBJ2-5; 7 bases are a match to TRBD1. CDR1 and CDR2 (germline): MNHEY, SVGAGI. Trimming at V came to 6 bases and at J to 5 bases, leaving 9 bases not matched to a gene. The CDR3 has 14 residues. The CDR3 DNA is TGTGCCAGCAGACGACACAGGGGAGAGGAGACCCAGTACTTC. It is translated as CASRRHRGEETQYF.

The chain joins TRBV5-6 to TRBJ1-6; TRBD1 might be the D (6 bases). Germline lookup yields CDR1 SGHDT and CDR2 YYEEEE. The CDR3 length is 14 residues. V was trimmed by 0 bases and J by 7 bases, leaving 8 bases between them. CDR3 sequence: CASSLGQGNSPLHF. The CDR3 DNA is TGTGCCAGCAGCTTGGGGCAGGGGAATTCACCCCTCCACTTT.

This sequence joins TRBV2 and TRBJ1-2; D not resolved. V gave up 7 bases and J gave up 1 base, with 7 bases separating them. Germline V gene sequence: CDR1 SNHLY, CDR2 FYNNEI. This CDR3 comprises 12 residues. CDR3 sequence: CASTEINYGYTF. The DNA for the CDR3 is TGTGCCAGCACCGAGATTAACTATGGCTACACCTTC.

CDR3 sequence: CASALIPGTSLDGSYEQYF. CDR3 in DNA: TGTGCCAGCGCCCTGATCCCCGGGACTAGCCTTGATGGCTCCTACGAGCAGTACTTC. The V and J genes are TRBV7-2 and TRBJ2-7; 9 nucleotides align to TRBD2. Losses at the gene ends were 8 bases for V and 0 bases for J; bases not matched to a gene: 20. Per the germline V gene, CDR1 is SGHTA and CDR2 is FQGNSA. The CDR3 has 19 amino acids.

J is TRBJ2-7 and V is TRBV7-9; D not resolved. CDR1 and CDR2 from the germline V gene are SEHNR and FQNEAQ (reference sequence). V was clipped by 5 bases and J by 7 bases, with 9 bases between them. This CDR3 region has 11 residues. CDR3 DNA: TGTGCCAGCAGCCTGACTGGGGAGCAGTACTTC. Translating it yields CASSLTGEQYF. Together with reference TRBV7-9 and TRBJ2-7, the CDR3 gives the full variable domain: DTGVSQNPRHKITKRGQNVTFRCDPISEHNRLYWYRQTLGQGPEFLTYFQNEAQLEKSRLLSDRFSAERPKGSFSTLEIQRTEQGDSAMYLCASSLTGEQYFGPGTRLTVT.

V usage is TRBV9 and J usage is TRBJ1-2; 8 bases agree with TRBD1. This CDR3 comprises 15 residues. Germline V gives CDR1 SGDLS, CDR2 YYNGEE. The V segment lost 1 base and the J segment 3 bases; nucleotides outside the gene matches: 5. CDR3 sequence (DNA): TGTGCCAGCAGCGTAAACCGGGACAGGTACTATGGCTACACCTTC. This codes for CASSVNRDRYYGYTF.

The rearrangement uses TRBV6-5 and TRBJ1-1, with TRBD1 matching 8 bases. CDR3 size: 16 residues. Germline V gene sequence: CDR1 MNHEY, CDR2 SVGAGI. V lost 2 bases and J lost 2; bases outside the gene matches: 7. The CDR3 sequence is CASSYPSGQGNTEAFF. The CDR3 DNA reads as TGTGCCAGCAGTTACCCGTCTGGACAGGGAAACACTGAAGCTTTCTTT.

The chain carries TRBV11-3 and TRBJ1-1, with a weak D call TRBD1 (6 bases). Germline CDR1 is SGHNT and CDR2 is YENEEA. V lost 5 bases and J 5 bases, leaving 15 bases between the germline ends. The CDR3 length is 14 residues. The CDR3 nucleotides read TGTGCCAGCAGCACTCGACAGGATGCGACTGAAGCTTTCTTT. Encoded protein: CASSTRQDATEAFF.

The chain combines TRBV6-5 with TRBJ1-2; D is possibly TRBD1 (6 bases). Germline V CDR1 and CDR2: MNHEY, SVGAGI. The V end was cut by 4 bases, the J end by 7 bases, with 19 bases between. There are 15 residues in the CDR3. The CDR3: CASSSEGGGARGYTF. The DNA of the CDR3 is TGTGCCAGCAGTTCCGAGGGAGGGGGGGCGCGTGGCTACACCTTC.

The CDR3 loop reads CASGLVQDTEAFF. In nucleotides, the CDR3 is TGTGCTAGTGGTTTGGTACAAGACACTGAAGCTTTCTTT. The rearrangement uses TRBV12-5 and TRBJ1-1; D is uncertain. Looked up from germline, CDR1 is LGHNT and CDR2 is FRNRAP. Trimming shortened V by 0 bases and J by 3 bases, and 5 bases separated the two germline ends. The CDR3 sequence is 13 residues long. Full variable domain (remainder filled in from reference TRBV12-5 and TRBJ1-1): DARVTQTPRHKVTEMGQEVTMRCQPILGHNTVFWYRQTMMQGLELLAYFRNRAPLDDSGMPKDRFSAEMPDATLATLKIQPSEPRDSAVYFCASGLVQDTEAFFGQGTRLTVV.

This clone was seen more than once but under ten times. The chain uses TRBV30 and TRBJ1-6; 9 bases line up with TRBD1. J lost 9 bases, V lost 1 base, and 4 bases had no gene match. CDR1 GTSNPN and CDR2 SVGIG come from the germline V gene (reference sequence). The length of the CDR3 is 14 residues. CDR3 nucleotide sequence: TGTGCCTGGAGTGGACAGGGGGATGGTTCACCCCTCCACTTT. It translates to CAWSGQGDGSPLHF. Full variable domain (missing parts from reference TRBV30 and TRBJ1-6): SQTIHQWPATLVQPVGSPLSLECTVEGTSNPNLYWYRQAAGRGLQLLFYSVGIGQISSEVPQNLSASRPQDRQFILSSKKLLLSDSGFYLCAWSGQGDGSPLHFGNGTRLTVT.

The gene calls are TRBV5-4 and TRBJ1-1, with TRBD1 matching over 8 bases. V was clipped by 4 bases and J by 4 bases; unmatched bases: 9. The CDR3 sequence is 15 residues long. Germline CDR1 SGHNT, CDR2 YYREEE (reference sequence). CDR3 sequence: CASSGSGGWGTEAFF. Written as DNA, the CDR3 is TGTGCCAGCAGCGGATCAGGGGGCTGGGGCACTGAAGCTTTCTTT.

The chain joins TRBV5-1 to TRBJ2-5; perhaps TRBD1 as D (5 bases). Trimming removed 5 bases from V and 4 bases from J, with 9 bases in between. CDR3 length: 12 amino acids. Germline V gene data show CDR1 as SGHRS and CDR2 as YFSETQ. CDR3: CASSQQGETQYF. CDR3 DNA sequence: TGCGCCAGCAGTCAGCAGGGAGAGACCCAGTACTTC.